The 27 T cell receptor beta chains below come from one sample, sequenced in a study of T cell changes during pregnancy in multiple sclerosis. Assay: immunoSEQ multiplex PCR; the TCRdb copy retains only in-frame clones and omits some. The repertoire consists of roughly 63,000 clones, with around 93% occurring once and the leading ten covering around 3.7%. Material: CD8+ T cells from peripheral blood mononuclear cells, obtained in the second trimester of pregnancy. The receptors were gathered from a female donor with multiple sclerosis, enrolled in a pregnancy study.

The chain is built from TRBV18 and TRBJ2-2, with 8 nucleotides matching TRBD1. The CDR3 has 16 amino acids. From germline, CDR1 is KGHSH and CDR2 LQKENI. V dropped 6 bases and J dropped 5; count of bases not matched to a gene: 11. The CDR3 protein is CASSPDGQGRTGELFF. The CDR3 DNA reads as TGTGCCAGCTCCCCAGACGGACAGGGCCGAACCGGGGAGCTGTTTTTT.

This rearrangement joins TRBV6-4 to TRBJ2-1, with 16 bases aligning to TRBD2. The V gene end was trimmed by 0 bases and the J gene end by 7 bases; junction bases not matched to a gene: 12. The CDR3 spans 20 residues. Germline CDR1 reads MRHNA; CDR2 reads SNTAGT. The CDR3: CASSDSFTGTSGRDVNEQFF. The CDR3 nucleotides are TGTGCCAGCAGTGACTCCTTCACCGGGACTAGCGGGAGGGACGTAAATGAGCAGTTCTTC.

The CDR3 DNA reads TGTGCCAGCAGGCTCGAACAGGGTTTCGACGAGCAGTACTTC. This gives the protein CASRLEQGFDEQYF. The genes are TRBV7-9 and TRBJ2-7, with TRBD1 as a possible D gene (6 bases). This CDR3 is built from 14 residues. The V end was cut by 6 bases, the J end by 5 bases, with 17 bases between. Germline values: CDR1 SEHNR, CDR2 FQNEAQ (reference sequence).

The V and J genes are TRBV11-2 and TRBJ1-3; D perhaps matches TRBD1 (5 bases). The CDR3 is 15 residues long. Trimming took 0 bases from V and 1 from J, leaving 7 bases between them. Germline loops: CDR1 SGHAT, CDR2 FQNNGV. The CDR3: CASSLEWTSGNTIYF. The CDR3, as DNA: TGTGCCAGCAGCTTAGAATGGACATCTGGAAACACCATATATTTT.

The chain combines TRBV2 with TRBJ2-1; the D gene is possibly TRBD2 (7 bases). Deletions cut 7 bases from V and 4 bases from J, with 14 bases between. Germline CDR1 is SNHLY and CDR2 is FYNNEI. This CDR3 comprises 14 residues. The CDR3 protein is CASKAGASYNEQFF. CDR3 bases: TGTGCCAGCAAGGCGGGGGCCTCTTACAATGAGCAGTTCTTC.

The V gene is TRBV4-1, the J gene TRBJ1-1; TRBD1 aligns across 7 bases. Germline values: CDR1 MGHRA, CDR2 YSYEKL. V trimming: 1 base; J trimming: 5 bases; junction bases outside the gene matches: 7. This CDR3 is 15 amino acids long. The CDR3 spells CASSQGRGGWTEAFF. The CDR3 DNA follows: TGCGCCAGCAGCCAAGGACGAGGGGGCTGGACTGAAGCTTTCTTT.

A single count supports this clone. The genes are TRBV6-5 and TRBJ2-1; 7 nucleotides line up with TRBD1. The CDR3 has 15 amino acids. Germline trimming cut 2 bases from V and 8 bases from J; bases unmatched to any gene: 9. The germline V gene encodes CDR1 MNHEY and CDR2 SVGAGI. CDR3 sequence: CASSYGAAGGYEQFF. The CDR3 DNA follows: TGTGCCAGCAGTTACGGCGCGGCAGGGGGTTATGAGCAGTTCTTC.

The rearrangement joins TRBV9 to TRBJ1-1; D may be TRBD1 (6 bases). Germline V gene sequence: CDR1 SGDLS, CDR2 YYNGEE. V dropped 4 bases and J dropped 5 bases, with 15 bases sitting between them. The CDR3 spans 14 residues. CDR3 region: CASSIQGIRTEAFF. CDR3 nucleotide sequence: TGTGCCAGCAGCATACAGGGTATCCGGACTGAAGCTTTCTTT. Full variable domain (rest looked up from reference TRBV9 and TRBJ1-1): DSGVTQTPKHLITATGQRVTLRCSPRSGDLSVYWYQQSLDQGLQFLIQYYNGEERAKGNILERFSAQQFPDLHSELNLSSLELGDSALYFCASSIQGIRTEAFFGQGTRLTVV.

This clone was picked up one time. This chain links TRBV13 with TRBJ1-5; D is unresolved. CDR1 is PRHDT and CDR2 is FYEKMQ in the germline V gene (reference sequence). The CDR3 is 16 amino acids. V was trimmed by 0 bases and J by 0 bases, leaving 9 bases between them. The CDR3 DNA sequence: TGTGCCAGCAGCTTAGGGGCCGCAGGTAGCAATCAGCCCCAGCATTTT. Encoded protein: CASSLGAAGSNQPQHF.

This sequence joins TRBV7-9 and TRBJ2-7; weak D call: TRBD2 (5 bases). This CDR3 is built from 16 residues. Germline V gene lookup returns CDR1 SEHNR and CDR2 FQNEAQ (reference sequence). V was clipped by 1 base and J by 3 bases, with 16 bases between them. The CDR3 nucleotides are TGTGCCAGCAGCTTAGTCCCCGACCGACGGGGCTACGAGCAGTACTTC. Encoded protein: CASSLVPDRRGYEQYF.

This chain connects TRBV10-3 to TRBJ2-7; a weak D match, TRBD2 (5 bases). CDR1 and CDR2 (germline): ENHRY, SYGVKD. V lost 9 bases to trimming and J lost 3 bases, with 18 bases between them. This CDR3 region has 14 residues. The CDR3 protein is CAIAPGSPLYEQYF. In DNA, the CDR3 is TGTGCCATTGCTCCGGGGAGCCCTCTCTACGAGCAGTACTTC.

The chain recombines TRBV6-1 with TRBJ1-3; D remains ambiguous. The germline V gene encodes CDR1 MNHNS and CDR2 SASEGT. CDR3 length: 15 residues. Trimming removed 5 bases from V and 0 bases from J, with 11 bases in between. The CDR3: CASSLELYSGNTIYF. CDR3 bases: TGTGCCAGCAGTCTCGAACTTTACTCTGGAAACACCATATATTTT.

The chain employs TRBV7-2 and TRBJ2-5, with TRBD1 matching over 7 bases. This CDR3 has 15 amino acids. Per the germline V gene, CDR1 is SGHTA and CDR2 is FQGNSA. The junction had 8 bases not matched to a gene; V was cut back by 4 bases and J by 3 bases. The CDR3: CASSSWDSLKETQYF. Here the CDR3 DNA reads TGTGCCAGCAGCTCGTGGGACAGTTTAAAAGAGACCCAGTACTTC. The full variable domain, with the rest looked up from reference TRBV7-2 and TRBJ2-5, is GAGVSQSPSNKVTEKGKDVELRCDPISGHTALYWYRQSLGQGLEFLIYFQGNSAPDKSGLPSDRFSAERTGGSVSTLTIQRTQQEDSAVYLCASSSWDSLKETQYFGPGTRLLVL.

The chain carries TRBV21-1 and TRBJ1-1; TRBD1 is the table's D call, not checked against the DNA. TRBV21-1 is a documented pseudogene. This CDR3 region has 16 residues. CDR3 nucleotides: TGTGCCAGCAGCTACCGGGACACAAGACGGAACACTGAAGCTTTCTTT. It yields the protein CASSYRDTRRNTEAFF.

The V gene is TRBV15, the J gene TRBJ2-7, with 10 positions matching TRBD1. Germline V gene sequence: CDR1 LNHNV, CDR2 YYDKDF (reference sequence). The CDR3 has 14 residues. Trimming removed 8 bases from V and 7 bases from J; junction bases left unmatched: 11. The CDR3 loop reads CATRKDRGSREQYF. The CDR3 DNA is TGTGCCACCCGAAAGGACAGGGGGTCGCGGGAGCAGTACTTC.

The rearrangement uses TRBV7-7 and TRBJ2-3, with D uncertain. V lost 5 bases to trimming and J lost 5 bases, with 11 bases between them. The CDR3 consists of 13 residues. CDR1 SSHAT and CDR2 FNYEAQ come from the germline V gene (reference sequence). DNA for the CDR3: TGTGCCAGCAGCACCAGCCCTAGAGATACGCAGTATTTT. Amino acids: CASSTSPRDTQYF.

The chain has TRBV4-1 and TRBJ1-5; 7 bases agree with TRBD1. The germline V gene encodes CDR1 MGHRA and CDR2 YSYEKL. The V gene end was trimmed by 1 base and the J gene end by 7 bases; junction bases not matched to a gene: 4. The CDR3 covers 14 residues. The CDR3 region has the DNA TGCGCCAGCAGCCAAGGGGCAGGGGGGCAGCCCCAGCATTTT. It encodes CASSQGAGGQPQHF.

This chain uses TRBV15 with TRBJ2-3; 10 bases align to TRBD2. The CDR3 spans 16 residues. The trim removed 5 bases at V and 0 bases at J, leaving 5 bases unmatched. Germline V gene lookup returns CDR1 LNHNV and CDR2 YYDKDF (reference sequence). The CDR3 bases are TGTGCCACCAGCCGCCCGACTAGCGGGAGCACAGATACGCAGTATTTT. Amino acids: CATSRPTSGSTDTQYF.

This clone is termed medium-sized. Other DNA sequences within the sample encode an identical CDR3. V usage is TRBV27 and J usage is TRBJ1-5; no clear D. CDR1 and CDR2 (germline): MNHEY, SMNVEV (reference sequence). V lost 0 bases and J lost 6, with 9 bases in between. The CDR3 is 14 residues long. The CDR3 loop reads CASSLSGRLQPQHF. DNA of the CDR3: TGTGCCAGCAGTTTATCGGGCAGGCTTCAGCCCCAGCATTTT.

J is TRBJ1-1 and V is TRBV7-9; D perhaps matches TRBD1 (5 bases). The germline gives CDR1 SEHNR, CDR2 FQNEAQ (reference sequence). Trimming took off 1 base at V and 4 bases at J, with 7 bases between the two ends. The CDR3 extends over 13 amino acids. Here the CDR3 DNA reads TGTGCCAGCAGCTTAGGACAGTTCACTGAAGCTTTCTTT. Residues: CASSLGQFTEAFF.

The chain joins TRBV28 to TRBJ1-4, with a possible D match to TRBD1 (5 bases). V was clipped by 5 bases and J by 2 bases, with 12 bases between them. CDR3 length: 15 amino acids. Germline V gives CDR1 MDHEN, CDR2 SYDVKM. CDR3 sequence: CASSGGIATNEKLFF. The CDR3 nucleotides read TGTGCCAGCAGTGGGGGGATTGCGACTAATGAAAAACTGTTTTTT.

This clone was observed a single time. V gene TRBV4-2 combines with J gene TRBJ2-7; 11 bases line up with TRBD2. The CDR3 covers 15 residues. Germline CDR1 is LGHNA and CDR2 is YNFKEQ. J lost 7 bases, V lost 6 bases, and 11 bases had no gene match. CDR3 sequence reads: CASRLRTSGREEQYF. In DNA, the CDR3 is TGTGCCAGCAGACTTAGAACTAGCGGGAGAGAGGAGCAGTACTTC.

In its sample, this clone was seen a few times. The gene calls are TRBV6-1 and TRBJ2-7, with 11 bases aligning to TRBD2. CDR1 is MNHNS, CDR2 SASEGT, per germline. After removal of 6 bases from V and 1 base from J, the junction contained 5 bases not matched to a gene. The CDR3 spans 15 residues. The CDR3 nucleotides are TGTGCCAGCAGCGGACTAGCGGGTGAGTCCTACGAGCAGTACTTC. Residues: CASSGLAGESYEQYF.

CDR3 in amino acids: CASSDRGPQFLNTGELFF. In nucleotides, the CDR3 is TGCGCCAGCAGCGACAGGGGGCCGCAATTCTTAAACACCGGGGAGCTGTTTTTT. The chain is built from TRBV4-1 and TRBJ2-2, with 10 bases lining up with TRBD1. Trimming cost V 5 bases and J 2 bases; bases outside gene matches: 11. CDR1 is MGHRA, CDR2 YSYEKL, per germline. The CDR3 consists of 18 residues.

The chain links TRBV30 to TRBJ1-4; 7 bases are shared with TRBD1. J lost 5 bases, V lost 4 bases, and 10 bases had no gene match. Germline assignment: CDR1 GTSNPN and CDR2 SVGIG (reference sequence). The CDR3 is 15 residues long. CDR3 nucleotides: TGTGCCTGGAACCCCGGGACAGCGCCCAATGAAAAACTGTTTTTT. Residues: CAWNPGTAPNEKLFF. The variable domain in full, with the rest retrieved from reference TRBV30 and TRBJ1-4, is SQTIHQWPATLVQPVGSPLSLECTVEGTSNPNLYWYRQAAGRGLQLLFYSVGIGQISSEVPQNLSASRPQDRQFILSSKKLLLSDSGFYLCAWNPGTAPNEKLFFGSGTQLSVL.

This clone has only one observation. A junction end diverges from the germline sequence, so it may reflect a read error. The V and J genes are TRBV7-9 and TRBJ2-1; D perhaps matches TRBD2 (6 bases). Germline loops: CDR1 SEHNR, CDR2 FQNEAQ (reference sequence). This CDR3 comprises 14 residues. The CDR3 DNA follows: TGTGCCAGCAGCCTAGCGTCAACCTACAATGAGCAGTTCTTC. Translated: CASSLASTYNEQFF.

This clone has only one observation. The chain links TRBV9 to TRBJ2-1; D might be TRBD2 (7 bases). The CDR3 runs 15 residues. V was cut by 0 bases and J by 2 bases, with 9 bases left in between. Germline CDR1 SGDLS, CDR2 YYNGEE. Here the CDR3 reads CASSVVGGAYNEQFF. CDR3 nucleotides: TGTGCCAGCAGCGTAGTAGGGGGGGCCTACAATGAGCAGTTCTTC.